The clone carrying this TCR beta chain was seen only a few times. Its target is not known. The PCR contained 60 Vbeta and 13 Jbeta primers. Produced via immunoSEQ multiplex PCR; TCRdb's table is partial and in-frame only. This table has 100,000 to 150,000 clones, more than 65% appearing once. This sample was taken from a study of cytomegalovirus exposure and HLA in healthy donors. Background on the study: Some 80 million unique TCRs from HLA-typed donors were held in an early data release. Whole-study findings and limits: Three CMV-associated chains were confirmed in vitro to be specific for CMV antigens. The authors later linked a missense DCLRE1C variant to TCR beta V- and J-gene trimming.

Each donor was nominally healthy when sampled (though unrecorded immune exposures were likely). The germline V gene has CDR1 SGDLS and CDR2 YYNGEE. V was cut by 3 bases and J by 5 bases, with 20 bases left in between. This CDR3 is built from 16 residues. Sample: PBMCs. This clonotype was sampled from a man younger than 35 in good health and CMV-seropositive. V is TRBV9 and J is TRBJ2-5; the D gene is possibly TRBD2 (7 bases). The CDR3: CASSGGGGGLRETQYF. The CDR3 nucleotides read TGTGCCAGCAGCGGCGGGGGAGGGGGGCTAAGGGAGACCCAGTACTTC.